Sequencing of this T cell receptor beta chain was carried out in a study of identical twins. This clonotype was seen a handful of times. The antigen remains unidentified. Trimming took 0 bases from V and 9 from J; bases not matched to a gene: 2. Germline V gene data show CDR1 as MGHRA and CDR2 as YSYEKL. The CDR3 length is 13 residues. Overall study findings and caveats: Abundant cord blood beta clonotypes carried fewer insertions; memory repertoires showed none.

The authors used template switching to add a universal primer site and gave cDNA unique molecular identifiers. TCRdb itself ran the 5' RACE reads through MiXCR, one entry per CDR3 protein. The sample holds some 240,000 distinct CDR3 sequences; about 10% are singletons and the top ten take more than 8%. The rearrangement joins TRBV4-1 to TRBJ2-1; 7 bases line up with TRBD2. The specimen was memory T cells sorted from blood. The TCR comes from a man aged 45-65 years in good health. The CDR3 spells CASSQEWGGEQFF. The CDR3 nucleotides read TGCGCCAGCAGCCAAGAATGGGGGGGTGAGCAGTTCTTC.